This is a list of T cell receptor beta chains from one sample in a study of blood T cell repertoires in COVID-19. The table came from immunoSEQ multiplex PCR; TCRdb's copy has only in-frame clones and leaves some out. This sample has hundreds of thousands of clones, with 75% to 90% found just once. The sample comprised PBMCs or T cells enriched from blood (not recorded which). These receptors originate from a man aged 25 to 45 who had recovered from COVID-19. CDR3s include the opening cysteine and the closing phenylalanine or tryptophan. A D gene is named only where the DNA matches it firmly. Size is stated for part of the rows, as once, few or many counts, or as a class when the clone is expanded.

abundance: -
d_gene: -
j_gene: TRBJ2-7
v_gene: TRBV5-8
CDR3nt: TGTGCCAGCAGCGGGACTCCCTACGAGCAGTACTTC
CDR3aa: CASSGTPYEQYF

abundance: -
d_gene: -
j_gene: TRBJ1-6
v_gene: TRBV5-1
CDR3nt: TGCGCCAGCAGAACCGGGACTTGGGAAAATTCACCCCTCCACTTT
CDR3aa: CASRTGTWENSPLHF

abundance: -
d_gene: -
j_gene: TRBJ2-5
v_gene: TRBV3-1/TRBV3-2
CDR3nt: TGTGCCAGCAGCCAAGATCGGGTTCAGGGCGGCGAGACCCAGTACTTC
CDR3aa: CASSQDRVQGGETQYF

abundance: -
d_gene: -
j_gene: TRBJ2-1
v_gene: TRBV28
CDR3nt: TGTGCCAGCAGCCCGAGGGGCGGGAACGTCAATGAGCAGTTCTTC
CDR3aa: CASSPRGGNVNEQFF

abundance: -
d_gene: TRBD1
j_gene: TRBJ1-6
v_gene: TRBV2
CDR3nt: TGTGCCAGCAGTGACGAGACAGGGAATTCACCCCTCCACTTT
CDR3aa: CASSDETGNSPLHF

abundance: -
d_gene: -
j_gene: TRBJ2-1
v_gene: TRBV14
CDR3nt: TGTGCCAGCAGCCAAGCCCCCCGCGGGGCTACCTACAATGAGCAGTTCTTC
CDR3aa: CASSQAPRGATYNEQFF

abundance: -
d_gene: TRBD2
j_gene: TRBJ2-3
v_gene: TRBV4-1
CDR3nt: TGCGCCAGCAGCCAAGGTCTAGCGGGAGTGGGAACGCAGTATTTT
CDR3aa: CASSQGLAGVGTQYF

abundance: -
d_gene: -
j_gene: TRBJ1-5
v_gene: TRBV28
CDR3nt: TGTGCCAGCAGTTTGACTGGTCGCAATCAGCCCCAGCATTTT
CDR3aa: CASSLTGRNQPQHF

abundance: -
d_gene: TRBD1
j_gene: TRBJ1-2
v_gene: TRBV5-6
CDR3nt: TGTGCCAGCAGCCGGGGGACAGGGGCTAACTATGGCTACACCTTC
CDR3aa: CASSRGTGANYGYTF

abundance: -
d_gene: -
j_gene: TRBJ1-5
v_gene: TRBV12-3/TRBV12-4
CDR3nt: TGTGCCAGCCGGGGGGTGGGGGATCAGCCCCAGCATTTT
CDR3aa: CASRGVGDQPQHF

abundance: -
d_gene: -
j_gene: TRBJ1-3
v_gene: TRBV30
CDR3nt: TGTGCCTGGAGCTGGGCAGAACTCTCTGGAAACACCATATATTTT
CDR3aa: CAWSWAELSGNTIYF

abundance: -
d_gene: TRBD1
j_gene: TRBJ1-3
v_gene: TRBV4-1
CDR3nt: TGCGCCAGCAGCCTGTCCGGGACAGGGTTCTCTGGAAACACCATATATTTT
CDR3aa: CASSLSGTGFSGNTIYF

abundance: -
d_gene: -
j_gene: TRBJ1-1
v_gene: TRBV7-9
CDR3nt: TGTGCCAGCAGCTTAAAGTCGGGGAGGAACACTGAAGCTTTCTTT
CDR3aa: CASSLKSGRNTEAFF

abundance: -
d_gene: -
j_gene: TRBJ2-7
v_gene: TRBV28
CDR3nt: TGTGCCAGCAGTTCCCCCAGGACACTGTTCTACGAGCAGTACTTC
CDR3aa: CASSSPRTLFYEQYF

abundance: -
d_gene: TRBD2
j_gene: TRBJ2-1
v_gene: TRBV28
CDR3nt: TGTGCCAGCAGGCCCTCCGGGACTAGGTTTGGAGAGCAGTTCTTC
CDR3aa: CASRPSGTRFGEQFF

abundance: -
d_gene: -
j_gene: TRBJ1-1
v_gene: TRBV3-1/TRBV3-2
CDR3nt: TGTGCCAGCACCACCGGGTCAATGAACACTGAAGCTTTCTTT
CDR3aa: CASTTGSMNTEAFF

abundance: -
d_gene: TRBD1
j_gene: TRBJ1-1
v_gene: TRBV7-8
CDR3nt: TGTGCCAGCAGCAGACGGGACAGGATGAACACTGAAGCTTTCTTT
CDR3aa: CASSRRDRMNTEAFF

abundance: -
d_gene: -
j_gene: TRBJ1-5
v_gene: TRBV16
CDR3nt: TGTGCCAGCAGCCAGGCAGGAGGGAATCAGCCCCAGCATTTT
CDR3aa: CASSQAGGNQPQHF

abundance: -
d_gene: -
j_gene: TRBJ2-7
v_gene: TRBV12-3/TRBV12-4
CDR3nt: TGTGCCAGCAGTTTTACGGACGAGCAGTACTTC
CDR3aa: CASSFTDEQYF

abundance: -
d_gene: -
j_gene: TRBJ1-1
v_gene: TRBV7-3
CDR3nt: TGTGCCAGCAGCTTAATGCAGGCCACTGAAGCTTTCTTT
CDR3aa: CASSLMQATEAFF

abundance: -
d_gene: -
j_gene: TRBJ1-2
v_gene: TRBV28
CDR3nt: TGTGCCAGCTGCCCGGACAGAAATTATGGCTACACCTTC
CDR3aa: CASCPDRNYGYTF

abundance: -
d_gene: -
j_gene: TRBJ1-2
v_gene: TRBV4-2
CDR3nt: TGTGCCAGCAGCCACCCCGGCGTGGGCTTTTATGGCTACACCTTC
CDR3aa: CASSHPGVGFYGYTF

abundance: -
d_gene: TRBD1
j_gene: TRBJ1-5
v_gene: TRBV6-5
CDR3nt: TGTGCCAGCAGTACTGGTCAGGCAGGGGGCTGGTCCCAGCATTTT
CDR3aa: CASSTGQAGGWSQHF

abundance: -
d_gene: -
j_gene: TRBJ1-5
v_gene: TRBV28
CDR3nt: TGTGCCAGCAGGTCACAGTATAGCAATCAGCCCCAGCATTTT
CDR3aa: CASRSQYSNQPQHF

abundance: -
d_gene: -
j_gene: TRBJ2-3
v_gene: TRBV5-6
CDR3nt: TGTGCCAGCAGCTTGGTCGCGGGTGTGACGGTGAGCACAGATACGCAGTATTTT
CDR3aa: CASSLVAGVTVSTDTQYF

abundance: -
d_gene: TRBD2
j_gene: TRBJ2-2
v_gene: TRBV10-1
CDR3nt: TGCGCCAGCAGTGAGTCCACTAGCGGCCCGGAGGGGAGCGGGGAGCTGTTTTTT
CDR3aa: CASSESTSGPEGSGELFF

abundance: -
d_gene: -
j_gene: TRBJ2-2
v_gene: TRBV10-3
CDR3nt: TGTGCCATCAGTGAGGACAGCGCAGGGGAGCTGTTTTTT
CDR3aa: CAISEDSAGELFF

abundance: -
d_gene: -
j_gene: TRBJ1-6
v_gene: TRBV27
CDR3nt: TGTGCCAGCAGGGGAGCCCGTCAGAATAATTCACCCCTCCACTTT
CDR3aa: CASRGARQNNSPLHF

abundance: -
d_gene: -
j_gene: TRBJ1-2
v_gene: TRBV18
CDR3nt: TGTGCCAGCTCACCAGGGGGACTCTACACCTTC
CDR3aa: CASSPGGLYTF

abundance: once
d_gene: -
j_gene: TRBJ2-3
v_gene: TRBV3-1/TRBV3-2
CDR3nt: TGTGCCAGCAGCCAAGACGGGACTAGCACAGATACGCAGTATTTT
CDR3aa: CASSQDGTSTDTQYF

abundance: -
d_gene: TRBD1
j_gene: TRBJ2-7
v_gene: TRBV9
CDR3nt: TGTGCCAGCAACTCGGGGACAGGGTTGTTCTACGAGCAGTACTTC
CDR3aa: CASNSGTGLFYEQYF

abundance: -
d_gene: -
j_gene: TRBJ1-1
v_gene: TRBV4-1
CDR3nt: TGCGCCAGCAGCCAAGGACTCGACACTGAAGCTTTCTTT
CDR3aa: CASSQGLDTEAFF

abundance: few
d_gene: TRBD1
j_gene: TRBJ1-5
v_gene: TRBV2
CDR3nt: TGTGCCAGCATCACTGACAGGGGAGAACCCCAGCATTTT
CDR3aa: CASITDRGEPQHF

abundance: -
d_gene: -
j_gene: TRBJ2-2
v_gene: TRBV12-3/TRBV12-4
CDR3nt: TGTGCCAGCAGTTGGAGTAACACCGGGGAGCTGTTTTTT
CDR3aa: CASSWSNTGELFF

abundance: -
d_gene: TRBD1
j_gene: TRBJ1-3
v_gene: TRBV7-6
CDR3nt: TGTGCCAGCAGCTTGTCGACAGGGAACTCTGGAAACACCATATATTTT
CDR3aa: CASSLSTGNSGNTIYF

abundance: few
d_gene: -
j_gene: TRBJ2-7
v_gene: TRBV7-6
CDR3nt: TGTGCCAGCAGCTTACAACAGAGCTCCTACGAGCAGTACTTC
CDR3aa: CASSLQQSSYEQYF

abundance: -
d_gene: -
j_gene: TRBJ2-2
v_gene: TRBV11-2
CDR3nt: TGTGCCAGCAGCCCCGGGAACACCGGGGAGCTGTTTTTT
CDR3aa: CASSPGNTGELFF

abundance: once
d_gene: TRBD1
j_gene: TRBJ1-4
v_gene: TRBV6-6
CDR3nt: TGTGCCAGCAGACAAAGGGACAGGGCAAAGGAAAAACTGTTTTTT
CDR3aa: CASRQRDRAKEKLFF

abundance: -
d_gene: -
j_gene: TRBJ1-5
v_gene: TRBV19
CDR3nt: TGTGCCAGTAGTATCCGAGACAGTAATAGCAATCAGCCCCAGCATTTT
CDR3aa: CASSIRDSNSNQPQHF

abundance: once
d_gene: -
j_gene: TRBJ1-1
v_gene: TRBV18
CDR3nt: TGTGCCAGTACGACAGGACTGAACACTGAAGCTTTCTTT
CDR3aa: CASTTGLNTEAFF

abundance: -
d_gene: -
j_gene: TRBJ1-3
v_gene: TRBV10-3
CDR3nt: TGTGCCATCGTAAGGGGCGACGGAAACACCATATATTTT
CDR3aa: CAIVRGDGNTIYF

abundance: once
d_gene: TRBD1
j_gene: TRBJ1-1
v_gene: TRBV5-8
CDR3nt: TGTGCCAGCAGCGTCCGGGACAGGGCCACTGAAGCTTTCTTT
CDR3aa: CASSVRDRATEAFF

abundance: -
d_gene: TRBD2
j_gene: TRBJ2-2
v_gene: TRBV15
CDR3nt: TGTGCCACCAGCAGAGGGGGTAGCGGGGTTGGGCACACCGGGGAGCTGTTTTTT
CDR3aa: CATSRGGSGVGHTGELFF

abundance: once
d_gene: TRBD2
j_gene: TRBJ2-2
v_gene: TRBV25-1
CDR3nt: TGTGCCAGCTACGATCGAGGACTAGCGGGGGAAACCGGGGAGCTGTTTTTT
CDR3aa: CASYDRGLAGETGELFF

abundance: -
d_gene: TRBD2
j_gene: TRBJ2-1
v_gene: TRBV18
CDR3nt: TGTGCCAGCTCACTATTAGCGGGGGCCTCCTACAATGAGCAGTTCTTC
CDR3aa: CASSLLAGASYNEQFF

abundance: -
d_gene: -
j_gene: TRBJ1-1
v_gene: TRBV19
CDR3nt: TGTGCCAGTATCGGGGAGGCCACTGAAGCTTTCTTT
CDR3aa: CASIGEATEAFF

abundance: -
d_gene: -
j_gene: TRBJ2-7
v_gene: TRBV19
CDR3nt: TGTGCCAGTAAGAAGCGGAAGTACTTC
CDR3aa: CASKKRKYF

abundance: once
d_gene: -
j_gene: TRBJ2-7
v_gene: TRBV5-1
CDR3nt: TGCGCCAGCAGCTTGGCCCTGGACAGACCGGGACCAAGCTACGAGCAGTACTTC
CDR3aa: CASSLALDRPGPSYEQYF

abundance: -
d_gene: TRBD2
j_gene: TRBJ2-7
v_gene: TRBV11-3
CDR3nt: TGTGCCAGCAGCTCTGGGGGGGGTCCCTCCTACGAGCAGTACTTC
CDR3aa: CASSSGGGPSYEQYF

abundance: -
d_gene: TRBD2
j_gene: TRBJ2-1
v_gene: TRBV7-3
CDR3nt: TGTGCCAGCAGATCTCAGAGCGGGGTGGCGGAGAGCTTTTACAATGAGCAGTTCTTC
CDR3aa: CASRSQSGVAESFYNEQFF

abundance: -
d_gene: -
j_gene: TRBJ2-7
v_gene: TRBV6-5
CDR3nt: TGTGCCAGCAGTTACTCTAGGAGCAGTTCCCCCTACGAGCAGTACTTC
CDR3aa: CASSYSRSSSPYEQYF

abundance: -
d_gene: -
j_gene: TRBJ1-1
v_gene: TRBV5-5
CDR3nt: TGTGCCAGCAGCTCTTGGCTGGACAGTCTTAACACTGAAGCTTTCTTT
CDR3aa: CASSSWLDSLNTEAFF

abundance: once
d_gene: -
j_gene: TRBJ1-1
v_gene: TRBV6-5
CDR3nt: TGTGCCAGCAGGCGCTCACAGGAAAACACTGAAGCTTTCTTT
CDR3aa: CASRRSQENTEAFF

abundance: -
d_gene: -
j_gene: TRBJ1-2
v_gene: TRBV19
CDR3nt: TGTGCCAGTAGTCTGGACGGGGTTTGCTACACCTTC
CDR3aa: CASSLDGVCYTF

abundance: -
d_gene: -
j_gene: TRBJ2-5
v_gene: TRBV4-1
CDR3nt: TGCGCCAGCAGCCAAGCAGTCATTACCCGAGAGACCCAGTACTTC
CDR3aa: CASSQAVITRETQYF